The 12 T cell receptor beta chains given below trace back to one sample, sequenced in a study of T cells in Graves' hyperthyroidism and ophthalmopathy. RNA transcripts were the template for amplifying TCR beta CDR3 regions. During a first-round RT-PCR of the TCR CDR3, the HTBI primer set was used. In TCRdb, the multiplex PCR reads were re-called with MiXCR into one record per CDR3 protein. The profile shows around 720,000 distinct CDR3 sequences, over 35% of them singletons. The sequenced sample was blood. All receptors come from a woman aged 40 to 49 with Graves' hyperthyroidism.

This clonotype appeared a few times. This sequence joins TRBV20-1 and TRBJ1-6, with TRBD1 matching over 9 bases. CDR3 length equals 15 residues. The germline V gene has CDR1 DFQATT and CDR2 SNEGSKA (reference sequence). Germline trimming cut 6 bases from V and 8 bases from J; bases unmatched to any gene: 11. CDR3 sequence: CSADEQGAWDSPLHF. The DNA for the CDR3 is TGCAGTGCCGATGAACAGGGGGCTTGGGATTCACCCCTCCACTTT.

The gene calls are TRBV10-1 and TRBJ2-1; 12 positions match TRBD2. Germline V gene lookup returns CDR1 WNHNN and CDR2 SYGVQD (reference sequence). V was pared by 5 bases and J by 9 bases, with 2 bases of the junction left unmatched. The CDR3 covers 13 residues. CDR3 nucleotides: TGCGCCAGCAGTATGACTAGCGGGAGTGAGCAGTTCTTC. Amino acid sequence: CASSMTSGSEQFF.

For this clonotype: Possible read error: a much larger clone is one base away. V is TRBV5-1 and J is TRBJ2-5; perhaps TRBD1 as D (6 bases). The V gene lost 7 bases and the J gene lost 5 bases, with 15 bases spanning the gap. The length of the CDR3 is 13 residues. Germline V lookup: CDR1 SGHRS, CDR2 YFSETQ. The CDR3 DNA reads TGCGCCAGCGCGGAACAGGGACCTGAGACCCAGTACTTC. As protein: CASAEQGPETQYF.

There are many counts of this clonotype. This chain connects TRBV9 to TRBJ2-7; TRBD1 agrees at 8 bases. With 6 bases clipped from V and 3 bases from J, the junction kept 11 bases outside the gene matches. CDR1 is SGDLS, CDR2 YYNGEE, per germline. The CDR3 sequence is 15 residues long. For the CDR3, the DNA is TGTGCCAGCACCCCAGGACAGGGTGACCTCTACGAGCAGTACTTC. Residues: CASTPGQGDLYEQYF.

This clonotype came up many times. The V and J genes are TRBV7-9 and TRBJ1-2; D is unclear. V was cut by 4 bases and J by 6 bases, with 9 bases left in between. This CDR3 has 12 residues. Germline assignment: CDR1 SEHNR and CDR2 FQNEAQ (reference sequence). CDR3 DNA sequence: TGTGCCAGCAGCTCGAAGGGCGATGGCTACACCTTC. It translates to CASSSKGDGYTF.

About this clonotype: This clone may be a read error of a much larger clone one base away. The chain links TRBV9 to TRBJ1-6, with 8 bases aligning to TRBD1. Per the germline V gene, CDR1 is SGDLS and CDR2 is YYNGEE. V shed 3 bases and J 7 bases; nucleotides not matched to a gene: 6. The CDR3 covers 15 residues. The CDR3, as DNA: TGTGCCAGCAGCGACAAACAGGGGGTCAATTCACCCCTCCACTTT. Amino acids: CASSDKQGVNSPLHF.

Comment on this clonotype: The CDR3 does not end in the conserved phenylalanine or tryptophan, so this is likely a read error. It is unclear where the CDR3 begins or ends on the DNA, so no DNA is shown, and the CDR3 is as TCRdb lists it. The chain couples TRBV7-9 to TRBJ1-4; TRBD1 is taken as the D call from the table, unchecked against the DNA. From germline, CDR1 is SEHNR and CDR2 FQNEAQ (reference sequence). The CDR3 numbers 12 amino acids, ends counted. The CDR3 loop is CASTRGQGLAVY.

This clonotype came up many times. V gene TRBV7-6 combines with J gene TRBJ1-4; maybe TRBD1 (6 bases). The CDR3 extends over 15 amino acids. Germline V gene lookup returns CDR1 SGHVS and CDR2 FNYEAQ. The V end was cut by 2 bases, the J end by 4 bases, with 11 bases between. For the CDR3, the DNA is TGTGCCAGCAGCTTAAGCCAGGGGCGTAATGAAAAACTGTTTTTT. This translates into CASSLSQGRNEKLFF.

This clonotype was seen a few times. This rearrangement joins TRBV20-1 to TRBJ2-7; 8 bases align to TRBD2. The V segment lost 5 bases and the J segment 3 bases; nucleotides outside the gene matches: 6. In germline, CDR1 is DFQATT, CDR2 SNEGSKA (reference sequence). This CDR3 is built from 13 residues. The CDR3 reads CSASGLGYYEQYF. In nucleotides, the CDR3 is TGCAGTGCTTCGGGACTAGGCTACTACGAGCAGTACTTC.

V gene TRBV15 combines with J gene TRBJ2-5; 8 bases agree with TRBD1. Germline CDR1 and CDR2: LNHNV and YYDKDF (reference sequence). V lost 0 bases to trimming and J lost 5 bases; unmatched junction nucleotides: 2. This CDR3 comprises 14 residues. The DNA for the CDR3 is TGTGCCACCAGCAGAGACAGGGGGCATGAGACCCAGTACTTC. This encodes CATSRDRGHETQYF.

The genes are TRBV14 and TRBJ1-2, with a possible D match to TRBD1 (5 bases). V was shortened by 2 bases and J by 7 bases, with 17 bases between the two germline ends. The CDR3 consists of 15 residues. Germline V gene data show CDR1 as SGHDN and CDR2 as FVKESK. In nucleotides, the CDR3 is TGTGCCAGCAGCCAACCCGGCGGGGGGGGTGGTGGCTACACCTTC. It codes for CASSQPGGGGGGYTF. The whole variable domain, remainder taken from reference TRBV14 and TRBJ1-2, is EAGVTQFPSHSVIEKGQTVTLRCDPISGHDNLYWYRRVMGKEIKFLLHFVKESKQDESGMPNNRFLAERTGGTYSTLKVQPAELEDSGVYFCASSQPGGGGGGYTFGSGTRLTVV.

As regards this clonotype: It may be a read error: a sequence one base away is much more abundant. The CDR3 ends on some other residue instead of the conserved phenylalanine or tryptophan, so this is likely a read error. In DNA form, the CDR3 reads TGTGCCAGTAGTTGGGGACCCAACGGCAACGAGCAGTACCTC. As protein: CASSWGPNGNEQYL. This rearrangement joins TRBV19 to TRBJ2-7; the D gene could be TRBD1 or TRBD2 (5 bases each). CDR1 is LNHDA and CDR2 is SQIVND in the germline V gene (reference sequence). There are 14 residues in the CDR3. V lost 5 bases, J lost 5 bases, and 16 bases lay in between.